This T cell receptor beta chain emerged from a study of T-cell reconstitution after alpha-beta-depleted transplantation in children (dated by TCRdb to the mid-2010s). Background for the entire study: T-cell immune reconstitution after TCRalphabeta/CD19-depleted allogeneic hematopoietic cell transplantation in children was quantitatively tracked in the study by means of TCR repertoire profiling. Here is what the overall study found, with its caveats: In some patients, the high TCRbeta diversity seen at day 60 was put down to recipient T cells and intrathymic progenitors that had survived conditioning. Over the following months the frequencies of hyperexpanded clones went down, and after one year T-cell counts and TCRbeta diversity were mostly credited to newly produced T cells. About two months after transplant, the apparently early recovery of alphabetaT-cell counts reportedly depended on just several hundred clones that had expanded rapidly and came from non-depleted graft cells.

Library preparation was by PCR. Sequenced using an Illumina HiSeq 2500. TCR library preparation used molecular barcoding, with unique molecular identifiers applied to normalize quantification of the TCRbeta repertoire. The raw public reads went through TCRdb reprocessing: fastp at Q25, MiXCR clone calling, in-frame beta chains kept. Identical CDR3 proteins give one entry, which carries the most common genes and DNA. The sample includes about 500,000 distinct CDR3 sequences, with approximately 10% observed a single time. The top ten clones comprise 13% to 15% of the sample. From V the trimming removes 0 bases and from J it removes 4 bases, while the gene matches leave 3 bases of the junction unaccounted for. Measured from the cysteine to the phenylalanine, the CDR3 is 15 residues long. The CDR3 DNA has 45 bases and is translated from base 1. From the germline V gene, CDR1 is SGDLS and CDR2 is YYNGEE.

On this clonotype itself: Its cognate antigen has yet to be identified. Nothing much larger sits one base from this clone, and base qualities are not available.

The sample's treatment or condition, from its label and the paper: allogeneic hematopoietic cell transplantation with graft depleted of TCRalphabeta T cells and CD19 B cells. The transplant recipients were children given TCRalphabeta/CD19-depleted allogeneic hematopoietic cell grafts. The rearrangement combines TRBV9 with TRBJ2-3; 9 bases in the junction line up with TRBD2. The starting material was PBMCs, mostly from graft donor cells, obtained 180 days after TCRalphabeta/CD19-depleted stem cell transplant. The sequence was collected from a female patient aged 2 to 10 who had a stem cell transplant for aplastic anemia, so the T cells may come from the graft donor. The CDR3 protein: CASSVELAGPDTQYF. The nucleotide sequence is given as TGTGCCAGCAGCGTAGAACTAGCGGGTCCAGATACGCAGTATTTT.